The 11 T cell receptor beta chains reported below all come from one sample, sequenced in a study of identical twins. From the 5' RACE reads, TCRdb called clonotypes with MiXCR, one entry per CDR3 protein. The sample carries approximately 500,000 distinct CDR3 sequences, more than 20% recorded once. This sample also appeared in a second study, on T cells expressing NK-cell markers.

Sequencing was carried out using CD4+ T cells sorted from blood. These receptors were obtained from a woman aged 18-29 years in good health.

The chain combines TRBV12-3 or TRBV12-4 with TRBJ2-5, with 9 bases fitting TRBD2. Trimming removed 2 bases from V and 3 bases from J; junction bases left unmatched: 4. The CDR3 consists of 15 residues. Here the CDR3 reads CASSLLSGGEETQYF. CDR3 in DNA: TGTGCCAGCAGTTTACTTAGCGGGGGAGAAGAGACCCAGTACTTC.

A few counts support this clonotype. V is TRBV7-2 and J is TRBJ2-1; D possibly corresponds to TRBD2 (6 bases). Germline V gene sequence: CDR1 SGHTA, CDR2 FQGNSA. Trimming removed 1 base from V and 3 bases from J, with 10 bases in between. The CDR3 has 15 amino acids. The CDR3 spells CASSLGSGLYNEQFF. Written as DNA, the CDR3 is TGTGCCAGCAGCTTAGGTAGCGGCCTCTACAATGAGCAGTTCTTC.

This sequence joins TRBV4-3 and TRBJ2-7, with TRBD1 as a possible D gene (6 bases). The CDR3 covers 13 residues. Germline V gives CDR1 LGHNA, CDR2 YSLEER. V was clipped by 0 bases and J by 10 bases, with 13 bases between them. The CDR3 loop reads CASSQEDRGKQYF. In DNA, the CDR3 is TGCGCCAGCAGCCAAGAAGATAGGGGGAAACAGTACTTC.

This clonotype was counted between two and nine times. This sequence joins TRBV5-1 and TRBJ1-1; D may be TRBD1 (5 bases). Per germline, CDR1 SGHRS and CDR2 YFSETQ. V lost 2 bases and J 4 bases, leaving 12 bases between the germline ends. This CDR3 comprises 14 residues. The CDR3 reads CASSLPGQATEAFF. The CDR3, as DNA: TGCGCCAGCAGCTTACCGGGGCAAGCCACTGAAGCTTTCTTT.

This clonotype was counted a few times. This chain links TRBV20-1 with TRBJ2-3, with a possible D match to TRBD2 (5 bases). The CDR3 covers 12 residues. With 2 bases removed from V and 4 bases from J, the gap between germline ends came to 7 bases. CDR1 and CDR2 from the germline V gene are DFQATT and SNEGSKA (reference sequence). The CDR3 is CSARRRSDTQYF. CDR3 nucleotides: TGCAGTGCTAGAAGGAGGTCAGATACGCAGTATTTT.

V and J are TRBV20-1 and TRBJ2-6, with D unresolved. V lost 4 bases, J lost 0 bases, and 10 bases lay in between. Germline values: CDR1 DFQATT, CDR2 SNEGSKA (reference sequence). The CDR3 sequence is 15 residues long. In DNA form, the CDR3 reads TGCAGTGCTAAGCGTCCTAGCTCTGGGGCCAACGTCCTGACTTTC. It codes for CSAKRPSSGANVLTF.

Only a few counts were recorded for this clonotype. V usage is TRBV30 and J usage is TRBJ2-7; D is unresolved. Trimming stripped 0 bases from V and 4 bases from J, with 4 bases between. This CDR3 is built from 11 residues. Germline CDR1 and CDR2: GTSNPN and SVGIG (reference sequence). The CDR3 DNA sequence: TGTGCCTGGAGTGTACGGTACGAGCAGTACTTC. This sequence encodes CAWSVRYEQYF.

The CDR3 DNA sequence: TGCAGTGCCGTCAAAGACGGTGAAGCTTTCTTT. As protein: CSAVKDGEAFF. This chain uses TRBV20-1 with TRBJ1-1; D is uncertain. The V gene's germline CDR1 is DFQATT and CDR2 SNEGSKA (reference sequence). V lost 6 bases to trimming and J lost 7 bases, with 12 bases between them. The CDR3 is 11 residues long.

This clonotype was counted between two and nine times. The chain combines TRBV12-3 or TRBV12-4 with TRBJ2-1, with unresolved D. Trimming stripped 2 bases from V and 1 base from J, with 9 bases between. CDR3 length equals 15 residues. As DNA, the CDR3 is TGTGCCAGCAGTTTATTCGGTTCTTCCTACAATGAGCAGTTCTTC. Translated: CASSLFGSSYNEQFF.

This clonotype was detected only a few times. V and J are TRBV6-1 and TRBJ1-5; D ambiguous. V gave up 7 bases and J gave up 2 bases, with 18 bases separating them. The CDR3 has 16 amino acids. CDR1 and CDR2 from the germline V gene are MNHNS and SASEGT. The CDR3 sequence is CASTPFPGRGNQPQHF. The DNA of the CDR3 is TGTGCCAGCACTCCTTTTCCTGGTCGGGGCAATCAGCCCCAGCATTTT.

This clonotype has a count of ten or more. CDR3: CASSPRLAGVSGGANVLTF. CDR3 coding DNA: TGTGCCAGCAGCCCTCGACTAGCGGGAGTCTCGGGCGGGGCCAACGTCCTGACTTTC. The chain recombines TRBV7-8 with TRBJ2-6; 12 nucleotides align to TRBD2. V shed 5 bases, J shed 4 bases, and the junction held 12 bases outside the gene matches. Germline assignment: CDR1 SGHVS and CDR2 FQNEAQ. There are 19 residues in the CDR3.